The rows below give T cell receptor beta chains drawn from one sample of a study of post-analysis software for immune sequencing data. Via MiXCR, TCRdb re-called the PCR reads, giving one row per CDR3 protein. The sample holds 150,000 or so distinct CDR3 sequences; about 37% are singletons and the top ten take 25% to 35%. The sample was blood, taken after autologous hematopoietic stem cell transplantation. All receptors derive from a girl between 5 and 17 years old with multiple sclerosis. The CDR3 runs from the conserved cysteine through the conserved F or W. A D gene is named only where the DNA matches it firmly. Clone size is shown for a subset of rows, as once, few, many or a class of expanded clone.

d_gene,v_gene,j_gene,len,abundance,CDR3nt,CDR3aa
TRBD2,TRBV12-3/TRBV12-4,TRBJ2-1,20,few,TGTGCCAGCAGTTCCTCGAGGACTAGCGGGAGGTATCGGAATCAGTCTGAGCAGTTCTTC,CASSSSRTSGRYRNQSEQFF
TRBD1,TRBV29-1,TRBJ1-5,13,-,TGCAGCGTTGAAACAGGGGATCGTCAGCCCCAGCATTTT,CSVETGDRQPQHF
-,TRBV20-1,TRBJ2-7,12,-,TGCAGTGCTAGAGACCGCTTCTACGAGCAGTACTTC,CSARDRFYEQYF
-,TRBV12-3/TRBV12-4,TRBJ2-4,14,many,TGTGCCAGCAGTCAATCCGGGACTAAAAACATTCAGTACTTC,CASSQSGTKNIQYF
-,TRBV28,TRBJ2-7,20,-,TGTGCCAGCAGTTTAATTGGTCAGGGGTCATCCTCCCCCAGGCACTACGAGCAGTACTTC,CASSLIGQGSSSPRHYEQYF
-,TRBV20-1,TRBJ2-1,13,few,TGCAGTGCTATAGACGGGACAAACAATGAGCAGTTCTTC,CSAIDGTNNEQFF
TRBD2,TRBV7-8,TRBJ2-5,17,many,TGTGCCAGCAGCCCCAGAGGAGCGGGAGGCCTTGGAGAGACCCAGTACTTC,CASSPRGAGGLGETQYF
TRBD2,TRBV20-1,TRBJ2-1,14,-,TGCAGTGCTGGGACTACAGGCGCCTACAATGAGCAGTTCTTC,CSAGTTGAYNEQFF
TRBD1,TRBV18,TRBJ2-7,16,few,TGTGCCAGCTCACCACCTCAGGGGGTAAGATTCTACGAGCAGTACTTC,CASSPPQGVRFYEQYF
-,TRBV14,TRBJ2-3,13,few,TGTGCCAGCAGCCAAGGTTGGACAGATACGCAGTATTTT,CASSQGWTDTQYF
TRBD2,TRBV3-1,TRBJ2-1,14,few,TGTGCCACCCGGACTAGCGGATCCTACAATGAGCAGTTCTTC,CATRTSGSYNEQFF
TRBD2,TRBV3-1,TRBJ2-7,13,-,TGTGCCAGCAGCCCACTAGCGGGTTACGAGCAGTACTTC,CASSPLAGYEQYF
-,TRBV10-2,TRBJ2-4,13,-,TGCGCCAGCAGTGGGGGTGGGGGGGCTATTCAGTACTTC,CASSGGGGAIQYF
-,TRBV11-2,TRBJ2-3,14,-,TGTGCCAGCAGCCGCGGGGTTAGCACAGATACGCAGTATTTT,CASSRGVSTDTQYF
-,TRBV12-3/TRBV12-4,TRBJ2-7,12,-,TGTGCCAGCAGTTTTACCCCCTACGAGCAGTACTTC,CASSFTPYEQYF
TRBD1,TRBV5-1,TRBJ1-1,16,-,TGCGCCAGCAGCTTGGGACAGGGGAGTTGGAACACTGAAGCTTTCTTT,CASSLGQGSWNTEAFF
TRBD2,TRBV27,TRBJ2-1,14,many,TGCGCCAGCAGCTTGGGCGGGAGTTACAATGAGCAGTTCTTC,CASSLGGSYNEQFF
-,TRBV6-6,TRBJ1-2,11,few,TGTGCCATCCAGGAGTTTTGGGGCTACACCTTC,CAIQEFWGYTF
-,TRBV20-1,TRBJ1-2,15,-,TGCAGTGCTAGGAATCACAGGGAAACTAACTATGGCTACACCTTC,CSARNHRETNYGYTF
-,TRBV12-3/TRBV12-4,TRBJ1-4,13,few,TGTGCCAGCAGTTTTGCCCAACGGGAAAAACTGTTTTTT,CASSFAQREKLFF
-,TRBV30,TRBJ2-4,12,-,TGTGCCTGGAGTGGGGACAAAAACATTCAGTACTTC,CAWSGDKNIQYF
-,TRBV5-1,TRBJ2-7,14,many,TGCGCCAGCAGCTTGGACGGGAGACCCTACGAGCAGTACTTC,CASSLDGRPYEQYF
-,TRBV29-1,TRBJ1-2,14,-,TGCAGCGTCGGTCTAGACAGGTTCGGCTATGGCTACACCTTC,CSVGLDRFGYGYTF
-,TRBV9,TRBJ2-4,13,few,TGTGCCAGCAGCACTACAGGGAGTGACATTCAGTACTTC,CASSTTGSDIQYF
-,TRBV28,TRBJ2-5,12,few,TGTGCCAGCAGTTTTCTGGGGGAGACCCAGTACTTC,CASSFLGETQYF
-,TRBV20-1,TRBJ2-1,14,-,TGCAGTGCTAGCCCAGGGAAGAGGGACAATGAGCAGTTCTTC,CSASPGKRDNEQFF
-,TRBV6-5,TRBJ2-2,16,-,TGTGCCAGCAGTTACAAACCGATCCGAGCGAAGGGGGAGCTGTTTTTT,CASSYKPIRAKGELFF
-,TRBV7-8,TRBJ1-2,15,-,TGTGCCAGCAGCCGTGACCAAAGCGCTAACTATGGCTACACCTTC,CASSRDQSANYGYTF
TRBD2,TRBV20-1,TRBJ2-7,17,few,TGCAGTGCTAGAGCCCCATCCCCGGGACTACCTCGCTACGAGCAGTACTTC,CSARAPSPGLPRYEQYF
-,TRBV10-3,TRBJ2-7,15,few,TGTACCATCAGTGAGTCTATGGGGGGCCGAGACGAGCAGTACTTC,CTISESMGGRDEQYF
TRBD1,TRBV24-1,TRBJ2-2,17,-,TGTGCCACCAGTGATTTGCGGACAGGGCTGGGCACCGGGGAGCTGTTTTTT,CATSDLRTGLGTGELFF